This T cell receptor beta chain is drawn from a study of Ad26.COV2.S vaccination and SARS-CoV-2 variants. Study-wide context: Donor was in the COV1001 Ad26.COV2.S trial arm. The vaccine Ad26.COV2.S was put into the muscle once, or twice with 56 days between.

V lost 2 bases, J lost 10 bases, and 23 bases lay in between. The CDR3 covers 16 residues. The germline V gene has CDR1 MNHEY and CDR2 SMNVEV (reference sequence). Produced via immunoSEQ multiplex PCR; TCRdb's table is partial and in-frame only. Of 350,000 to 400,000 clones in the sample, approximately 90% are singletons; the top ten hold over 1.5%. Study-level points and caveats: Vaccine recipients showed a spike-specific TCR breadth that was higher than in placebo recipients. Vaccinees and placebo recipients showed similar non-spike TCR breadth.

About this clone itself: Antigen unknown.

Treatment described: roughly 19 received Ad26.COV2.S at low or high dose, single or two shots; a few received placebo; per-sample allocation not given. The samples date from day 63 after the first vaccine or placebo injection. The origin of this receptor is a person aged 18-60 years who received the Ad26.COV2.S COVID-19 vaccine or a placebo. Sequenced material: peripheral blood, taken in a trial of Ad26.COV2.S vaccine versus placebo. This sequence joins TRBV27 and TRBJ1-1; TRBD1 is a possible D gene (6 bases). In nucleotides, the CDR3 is TGTGCCAGCAGTTTAGTCGGGACAAGGGGGGATCAGAGAGCTTTCTTT. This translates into CASSLVGTRGDQRAFF.